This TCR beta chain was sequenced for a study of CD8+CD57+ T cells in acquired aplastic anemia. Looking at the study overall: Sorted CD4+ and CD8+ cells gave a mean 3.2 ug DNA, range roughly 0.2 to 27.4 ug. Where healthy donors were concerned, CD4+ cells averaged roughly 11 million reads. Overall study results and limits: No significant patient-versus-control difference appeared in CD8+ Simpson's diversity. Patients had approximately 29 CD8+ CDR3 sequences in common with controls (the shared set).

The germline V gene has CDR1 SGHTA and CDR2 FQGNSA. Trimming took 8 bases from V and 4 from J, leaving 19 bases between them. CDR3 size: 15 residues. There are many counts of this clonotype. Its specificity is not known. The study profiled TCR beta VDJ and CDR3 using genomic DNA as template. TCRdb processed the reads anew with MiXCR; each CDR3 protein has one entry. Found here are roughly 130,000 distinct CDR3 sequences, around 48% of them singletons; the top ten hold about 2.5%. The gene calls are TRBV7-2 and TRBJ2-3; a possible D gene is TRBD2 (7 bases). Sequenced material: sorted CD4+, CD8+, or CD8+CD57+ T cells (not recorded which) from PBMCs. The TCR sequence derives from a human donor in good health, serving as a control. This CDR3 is CASGPNRGAADTQYF. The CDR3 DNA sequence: TGTGCCAGCGGCCCTAATCGGGGGGCGGCAGATACGCAGTATTTT.